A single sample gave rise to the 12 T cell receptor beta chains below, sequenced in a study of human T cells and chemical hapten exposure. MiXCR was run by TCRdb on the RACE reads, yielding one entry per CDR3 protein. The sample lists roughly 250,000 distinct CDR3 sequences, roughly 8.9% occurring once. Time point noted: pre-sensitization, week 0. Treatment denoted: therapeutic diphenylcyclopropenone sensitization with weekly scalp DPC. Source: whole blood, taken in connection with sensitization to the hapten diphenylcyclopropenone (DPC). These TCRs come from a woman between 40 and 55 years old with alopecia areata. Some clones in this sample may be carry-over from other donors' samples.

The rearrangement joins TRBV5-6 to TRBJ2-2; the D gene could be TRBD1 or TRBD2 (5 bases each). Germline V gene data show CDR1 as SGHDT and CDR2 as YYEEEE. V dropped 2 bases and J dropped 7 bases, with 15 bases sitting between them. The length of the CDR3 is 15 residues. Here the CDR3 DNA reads TGTGCCAGCAGCTTTCTAGGGACCGGTGGCGGGGAGCTGTTTTTT. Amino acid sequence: CASSFLGTGGGELFF.

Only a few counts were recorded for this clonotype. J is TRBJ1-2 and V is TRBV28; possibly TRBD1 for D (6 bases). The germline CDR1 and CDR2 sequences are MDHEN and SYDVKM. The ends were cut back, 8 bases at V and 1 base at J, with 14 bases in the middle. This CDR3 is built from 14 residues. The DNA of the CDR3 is TGTGCCAGCGATCCAGAGGGGGATAACTATGGCTACACCTTC. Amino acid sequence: CASDPEGDNYGYTF.

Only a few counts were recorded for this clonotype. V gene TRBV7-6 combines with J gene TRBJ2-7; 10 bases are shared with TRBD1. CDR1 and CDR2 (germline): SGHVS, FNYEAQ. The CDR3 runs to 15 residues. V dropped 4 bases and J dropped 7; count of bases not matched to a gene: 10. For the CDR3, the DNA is TGTGCCAGCAGCTCCAACCGACAGGGGGCGGGGGAGCAGTACTTC. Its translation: CASSSNRQGAGEQYF. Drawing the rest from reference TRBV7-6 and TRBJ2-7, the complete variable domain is GAGVSQSPRYKVTKRGQDVALRCDPISGHVSLYWYRQALGQGPEFLTYFNYEAQQDKSGLPNDRFSAERPEGSISTLTIQRTEQRDSAMYRCASSSNRQGAGEQYFGPGTRLTVT.

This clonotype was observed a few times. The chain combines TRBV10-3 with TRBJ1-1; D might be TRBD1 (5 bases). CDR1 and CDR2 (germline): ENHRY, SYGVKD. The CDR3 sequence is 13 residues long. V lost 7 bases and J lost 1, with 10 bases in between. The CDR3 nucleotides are TGTGCCATCAACCGGGACGGGAACACTGAAGCTTTCTTT. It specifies CAINRDGNTEAFF.

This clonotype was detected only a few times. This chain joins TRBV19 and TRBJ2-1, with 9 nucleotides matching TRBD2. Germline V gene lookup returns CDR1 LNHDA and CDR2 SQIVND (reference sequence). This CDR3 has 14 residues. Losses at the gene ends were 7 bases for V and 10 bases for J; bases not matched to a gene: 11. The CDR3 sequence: CASNAAGGLWEQFF. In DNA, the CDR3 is TGTGCCAGTAACGCGGCGGGAGGGCTGTGGGAGCAGTTCTTC.

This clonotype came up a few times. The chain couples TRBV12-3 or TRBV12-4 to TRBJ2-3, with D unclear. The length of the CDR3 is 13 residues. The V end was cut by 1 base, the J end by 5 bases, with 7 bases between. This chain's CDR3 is CASSLGAKDTQYF. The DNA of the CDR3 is TGTGCCAGCAGTTTAGGGGCGAAAGATACGCAGTATTTT.

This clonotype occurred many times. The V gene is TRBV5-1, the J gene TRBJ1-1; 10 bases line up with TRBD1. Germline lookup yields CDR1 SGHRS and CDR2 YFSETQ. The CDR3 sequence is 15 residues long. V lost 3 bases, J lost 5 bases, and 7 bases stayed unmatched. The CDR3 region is CASSSQGQGSTEAFF. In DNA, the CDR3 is TGCGCCAGCAGCTCTCAGGGACAGGGGTCGACTGAAGCTTTCTTT.

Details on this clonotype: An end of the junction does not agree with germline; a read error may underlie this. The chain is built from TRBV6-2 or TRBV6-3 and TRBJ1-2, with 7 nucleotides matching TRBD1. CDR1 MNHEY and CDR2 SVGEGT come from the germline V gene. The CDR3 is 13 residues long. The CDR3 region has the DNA TGTGCCTGCAGGGGGACAGCTAACTATGGCTACACCTTC. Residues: CACRGTANYGYTF.

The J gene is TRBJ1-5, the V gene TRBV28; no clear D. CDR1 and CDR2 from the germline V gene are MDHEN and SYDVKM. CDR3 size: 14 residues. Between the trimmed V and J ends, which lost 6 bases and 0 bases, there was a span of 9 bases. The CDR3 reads CASRWWDSNQPQHF. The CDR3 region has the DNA TGTGCCAGCAGATGGTGGGATAGCAATCAGCCCCAGCATTTT.

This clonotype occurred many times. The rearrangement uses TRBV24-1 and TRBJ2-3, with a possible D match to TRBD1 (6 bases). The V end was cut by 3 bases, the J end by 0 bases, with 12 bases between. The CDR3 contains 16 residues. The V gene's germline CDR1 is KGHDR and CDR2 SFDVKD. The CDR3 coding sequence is TGTGCCACCAGTGATCAATTCGGACAGAGCACAGATACGCAGTATTTT. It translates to CATSDQFGQSTDTQYF.

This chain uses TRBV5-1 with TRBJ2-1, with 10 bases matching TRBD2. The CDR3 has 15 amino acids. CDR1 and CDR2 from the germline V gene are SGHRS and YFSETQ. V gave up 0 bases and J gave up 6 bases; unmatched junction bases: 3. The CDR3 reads CASSLALAGVNEQFF. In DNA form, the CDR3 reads TGCGCCAGCAGCTTGGCCCTAGCGGGAGTCAATGAGCAGTTCTTC. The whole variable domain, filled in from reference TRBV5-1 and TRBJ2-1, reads KAGVTQTPRYLIKTRGQQVTLSCSPISGHRSVSWYQQTPGQGLQFLFEYFSETQRNKGNFPGRFSGRQFSNSRSEMNVSTLELGDSALYLCASSLALAGVNEQFFGPGTRLTVL.

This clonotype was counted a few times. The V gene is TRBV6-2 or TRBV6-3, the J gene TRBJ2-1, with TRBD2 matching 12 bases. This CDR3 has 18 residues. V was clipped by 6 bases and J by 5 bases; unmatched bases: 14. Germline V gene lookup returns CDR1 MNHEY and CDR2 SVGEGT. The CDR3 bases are TGTGCCAGCAGCCATACGGGTCCCACTAGCGGGAGGAACAATGAGCAGTTCTTC. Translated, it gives CASSHTGPTSGRNNEQFF.